The present entry profiles one T cell receptor beta chain with its context. The method was immunoSEQ multiplex PCR; TCRdb's version includes in-frame clones alone and lacks a portion of them. The sample includes around 85,000 clones, approximately 90% of them seen just once. These data are taken from a study of blood T cell repertoires in COVID-19. Trimming at V came to 0 bases and at J to 1 base, leaving 8 bases not matched to a gene. The CDR3 consists of 18 residues. Germline V gene data show CDR1 as SGHDN and CDR2 as FVKESK. This receptor was obtained from a man aged 55-75 years with acute or convalescent COVID-19. The sequenced sample consisted of peripheral blood. The rearrangement links TRBV14 to TRBJ1-1, with 10 bases identical to TRBD1. CDR3 loop: CASSQERDRGLKNTEAFF. Written as DNA, the CDR3 is TGTGCCAGCAGCCAAGAGAGGGACAGGGGCTTAAAGAACACTGAAGCTTTCTTT.